This T cell receptor (beta chain) originates from a study of neurological immune-mediated disorders (dated by TCRdb to the late 2010s). The study in broad terms: Using UMI-based sequencing, the study compared peripheral blood TCR-beta repertoires from patients with HTLV-I-associated myelopathy (HAM/TSP), patients with multiple sclerosis, and healthy controls. The roughly 110 TCR-beta libraries covered PBMC samples along with longitudinal samples, technical triplicates, and paired sorted CD4+ and CD8+ T-cell subsets. The cohort was made up of 68 subjects, consisting of roughly 15 HAM/TSP patients, about 35 multiple sclerosis patients and around 20 healthy controls. Beyond this particular receptor, the publication reports: Across subjects, expanded clones never shared an identical CDR3 amino acid sequence, which suggests that the TCR-beta repertoires in every group were private. TCR clonal expansion was greatest in HAM/TSP patients and smallest in MS patients, who ranked below even healthy controls.

Blood bank volunteers in Maryland, USA served as the healthy controls. For unsorted PBMC libraries, 2 million PBMCs were used after storage in RNAlater at -80 degrees C until RNA extraction. Peripheral blood was subjected to Ficoll-Hypaque density gradient centrifugation to isolate PBMCs, which were then cryopreserved in liquid nitrogen. This clonotype was detected ten times or more. Its antigen is not yet known. Base qualities are missing; no much larger clone stands one base away. cDNA was synthesized by template-switch 5'RACE using a primer with a 10-nucleotide random unique molecular identifier that tagged each TCR transcript. Every sequencing run covered 15-18 subjects and yielded more than 160 million TCR-beta sequences. The RNeasy kit was used for extraction of total RNA. Using the KAPA Real-time Library Amplification kit, TCR-beta VDJ regions were amplified with primers for the TCR constant region and the 5'RACE anchor. Sample indexes and Illumina adaptors were added in a first PCR, and a second PCR then increased library yield. After Ampure bead purification, the roughly 650 bp TCR product was size-selected on a 2% E-gel SizeSelection system. Before pooling, libraries had their quality checked on a Bioanalyzer, their concentration measured with Qubit, and their quantity determined with the Kapa Library Quantification kit. An Illumina HiSeq 2500 was used to sequence the libraries paired-end at 2 x 150 bp. To increase sequence diversity, about 25-31% phiX was spiked into each library pool. In the paper's pipeline: The UMI-based MiGEC pipeline processed quality-filtered reads and removed over 80% of raw TCR sequences during error correction. IMGT germline references were used for alignment of VDJ genes, and clonotypes were defined by a unique CDR3 amino acid sequence together with V-J genes. VDJtools evaluated clonal expansion, Shannon diversity and CDR3 relatedness (CalcPairwiseDistances, ClusterSamples); CLCbio workbench built phylogenetic trees. A clone was classed as expanded if it had 8 or more unique UMIs, a cutoff based on coefficient-of-variation modelling across technical triplicates. TCRdb redid the processing of the public reads, applying fastp at Q25 and MiXCR, and retained in-frame beta chains. Rows are unified per CDR3 protein, each entry keeping the most common DNA and genes. For this entry, the V and J calls and clone size follow TCRdb and not the study's own pipeline. The sample table records approximately 31,000 distinct CDR3 sequences; approximately 4.2% of these occur just once. Clones ranked in the top ten supply more than 20% of the sample.

From the germline V gene, CDR1 is SGHTA and CDR2 is FQGNSA. The germline ends are 11 bases apart after V is trimmed by 4 bases and J by 8 bases. The CDR3, cysteine through phenylalanine, is 12 amino acids long. Solely the CDR3 DNA is kept, with 36 bases framed from the first base. This receptor was obtained from a young man in good health. The sequenced sample consisted of PBMCs. The chain joins TRBV7-2 to TRBJ1-1; the D gene identity is not certain. CDR3 loop: CASSSYSREAFF. The DNA sequence is as follows: TGTGCCAGCAGCTCCTATAGCCGAGAAGCTTTCTTT.